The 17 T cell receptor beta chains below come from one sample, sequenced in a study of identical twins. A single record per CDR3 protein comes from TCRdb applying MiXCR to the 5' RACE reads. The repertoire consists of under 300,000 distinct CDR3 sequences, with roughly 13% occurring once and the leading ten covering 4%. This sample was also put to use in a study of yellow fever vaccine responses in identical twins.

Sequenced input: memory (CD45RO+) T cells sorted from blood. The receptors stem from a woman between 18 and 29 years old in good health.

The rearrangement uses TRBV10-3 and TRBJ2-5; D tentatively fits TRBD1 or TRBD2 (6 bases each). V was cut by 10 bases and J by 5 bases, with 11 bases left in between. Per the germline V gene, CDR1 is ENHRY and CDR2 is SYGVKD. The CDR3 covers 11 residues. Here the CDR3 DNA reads TGTGCCACGGGGGCCACGGAGACCCAGTACTTC. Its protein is CATGATETQYF.

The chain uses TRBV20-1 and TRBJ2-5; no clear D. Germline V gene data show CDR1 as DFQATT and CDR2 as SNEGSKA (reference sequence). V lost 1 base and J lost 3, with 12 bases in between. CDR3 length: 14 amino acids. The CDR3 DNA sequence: TGCAGTGCTAGAGCGGCCGGGTCAAAAGAGACCCAGTACTTC. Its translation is CSARAAGSKETQYF.

CDR3 sequence reads: CASKRQGAHEQFF. The CDR3 DNA follows: TGTGCCAGCAAGAGACAGGGAGCCCATGAGCAGTTCTTC. The chain has TRBV2 and TRBJ2-1, with 7 bases fitting TRBD1. V lost 7 bases, J lost 8 bases, and 8 bases stayed unmatched. CDR1 is SNHLY, CDR2 FYNNEI, per germline. CDR3 length: 13 amino acids.

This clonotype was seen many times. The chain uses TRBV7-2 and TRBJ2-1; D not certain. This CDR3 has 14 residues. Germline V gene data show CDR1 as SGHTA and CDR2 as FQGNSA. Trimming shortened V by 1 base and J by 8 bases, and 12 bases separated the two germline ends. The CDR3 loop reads CASSLGVVRDEQFF. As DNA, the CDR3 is TGTGCCAGCAGCTTAGGCGTTGTCCGGGATGAGCAGTTCTTC. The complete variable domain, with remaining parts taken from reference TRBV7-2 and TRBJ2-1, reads GAGVSQSPSNKVTEKGKDVELRCDPISGHTALYWYRQSLGQGLEFLIYFQGNSAPDKSGLPSDRFSAERTGGSVSTLTIQRTQQEDSAVYLCASSLGVVRDEQFFGPGTRLTVL.

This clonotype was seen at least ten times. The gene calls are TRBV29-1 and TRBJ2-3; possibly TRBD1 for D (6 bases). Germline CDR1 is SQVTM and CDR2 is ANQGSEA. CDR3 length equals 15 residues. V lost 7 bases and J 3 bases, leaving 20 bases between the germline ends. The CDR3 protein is CSGGPVIGGTDTQYF. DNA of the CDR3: TGCAGCGGGGGGCCGGTAATAGGAGGAACAGATACGCAGTATTTT.

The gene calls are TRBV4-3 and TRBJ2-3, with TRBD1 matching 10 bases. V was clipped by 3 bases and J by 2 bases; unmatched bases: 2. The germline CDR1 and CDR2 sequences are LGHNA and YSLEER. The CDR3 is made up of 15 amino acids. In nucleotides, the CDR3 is TGCGCCAGCAGCCAGACAGGGGGCATCACAGATACGCAGTATTTT. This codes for CASSQTGGITDTQYF.

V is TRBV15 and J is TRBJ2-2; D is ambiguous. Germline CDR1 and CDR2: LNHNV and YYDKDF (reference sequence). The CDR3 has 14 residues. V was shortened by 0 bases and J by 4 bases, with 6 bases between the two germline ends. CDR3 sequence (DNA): TGTGCCACCAGCAGAGATCCCACCACCGGGGAGCTGTTTTTT. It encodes CATSRDPTTGELFF.

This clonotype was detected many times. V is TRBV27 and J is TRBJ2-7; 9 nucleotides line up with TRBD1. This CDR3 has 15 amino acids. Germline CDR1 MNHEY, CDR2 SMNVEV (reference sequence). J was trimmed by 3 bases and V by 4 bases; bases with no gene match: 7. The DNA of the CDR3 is TGTGCCAGCAGTTCGAGGACAGGGGCGTACTACGAGCAGTACTTC. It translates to CASSSRTGAYYEQYF.

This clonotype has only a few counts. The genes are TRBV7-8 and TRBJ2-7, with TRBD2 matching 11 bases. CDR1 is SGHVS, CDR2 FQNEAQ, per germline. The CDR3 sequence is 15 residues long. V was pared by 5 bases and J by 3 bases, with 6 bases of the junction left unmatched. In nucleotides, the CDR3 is TGTGCCAGCAGCCCCCTGACTAGCGGGAACTACGAGCAGTACTTC. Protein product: CASSPLTSGNYEQYF.

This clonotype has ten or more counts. The CDR3 here is CASSPSQGIEAFF. The CDR3 DNA sequence: TGTGCCAGCAGTCCATCACAGGGGATTGAAGCTTTCTTT. The chain uses TRBV12-3 or TRBV12-4 and TRBJ1-1; 7 positions match TRBD1. The CDR3 contains 13 residues. With V trimmed by 5 bases and J by 7 bases, 7 bases remained unmatched.

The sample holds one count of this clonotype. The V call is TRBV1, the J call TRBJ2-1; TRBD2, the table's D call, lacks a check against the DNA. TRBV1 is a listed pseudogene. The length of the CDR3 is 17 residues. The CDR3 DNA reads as TGCACCAGCAGCCAAGATCGTGCGACTAGAGTCTACAATGAGCAGTTCTTC. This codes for CTSSQDRATRVYNEQFF.

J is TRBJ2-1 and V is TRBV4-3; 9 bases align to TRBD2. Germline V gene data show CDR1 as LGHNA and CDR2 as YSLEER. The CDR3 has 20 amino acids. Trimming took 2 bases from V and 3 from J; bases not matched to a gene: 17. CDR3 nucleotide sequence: TGCGCCAGCAGCCAACTGTCTGGTTCTGCAGTAGCGGGGGTCTACAATGAGCAGTTCTTC. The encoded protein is CASSQLSGSAVAGVYNEQFF.

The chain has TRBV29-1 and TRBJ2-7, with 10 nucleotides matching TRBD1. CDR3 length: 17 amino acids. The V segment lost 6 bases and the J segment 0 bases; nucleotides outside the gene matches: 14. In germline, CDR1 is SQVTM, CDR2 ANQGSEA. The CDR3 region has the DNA TGCAGCGTAAGACAGGGGGCGGGATCGGTGAGCTCCTACGAGCAGTACTTC. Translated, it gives CSVRQGAGSVSSYEQYF.

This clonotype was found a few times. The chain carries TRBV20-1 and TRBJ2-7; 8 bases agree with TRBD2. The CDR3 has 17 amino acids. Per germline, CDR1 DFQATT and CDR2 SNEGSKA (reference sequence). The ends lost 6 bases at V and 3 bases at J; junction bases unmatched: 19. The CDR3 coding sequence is TGCAGTGCAGACGGAGGATGGGACGGGAGGGCCCTCTACGAGCAGTACTTC. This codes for CSADGGWDGRALYEQYF.

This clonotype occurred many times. The CDR3 reads CAIASGTSTDTQYF. CDR3 DNA sequence: TGTGCCATCGCTAGCGGAACTAGCACAGATACGCAGTATTTT. The chain uses TRBV10-3 and TRBJ2-3; 7 bases are shared with TRBD2. Germline CDR1 reads ENHRY; CDR2 reads SYGVKD. The junction had 5 bases not matched to a gene; V was cut back by 8 bases and J by 0 bases. The CDR3 totals 14 residues.

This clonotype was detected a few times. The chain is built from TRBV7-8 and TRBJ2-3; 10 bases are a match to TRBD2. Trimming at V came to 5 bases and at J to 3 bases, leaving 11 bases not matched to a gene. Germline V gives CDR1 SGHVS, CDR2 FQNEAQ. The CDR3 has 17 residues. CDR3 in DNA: TGTGCCAGCAGCCTTTCCTCCAGCGGGGGGGTTACAGATACGCAGTATTTT. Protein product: CASSLSSSGGVTDTQYF.

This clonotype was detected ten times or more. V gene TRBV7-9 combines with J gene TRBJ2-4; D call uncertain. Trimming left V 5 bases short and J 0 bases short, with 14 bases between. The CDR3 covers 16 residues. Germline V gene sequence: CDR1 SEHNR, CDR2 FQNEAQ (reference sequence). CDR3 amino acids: CASSPDISLAKNIQYF. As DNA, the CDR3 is TGTGCCAGCAGCCCCGACATTTCGCTAGCCAAAAACATTCAGTACTTC.